These T cell receptor beta chains were read from a single sample in a study of vaccination effects on CD4 cells after COVID-19. For these receptors, no antigen is known. Generated by immunoSEQ multiplex PCR, the TCRdb table keeps only in-frame clones and is missing some. The sample holds about 45,000 clones, approximately 72% seen once. The specimen comprised CD4+ T cells from PBMCs cultured without peptide, sampled after COVID-19 vaccination. The receptors derive from a human donor who received a COVID-19 vaccine. Each CDR3 is given with its conserved first and last residue. A D gene is named only where the DNA matches it firmly. Rows may omit the clone size; those that give it use once, few, many or a size class.

d_call j_call clone_size v_call cdr3_nt cdr3_aa
NA TRBJ2-1 once TRBV5-6 TGTGCCAGCAGCTTGCTACTACACAAAAACAATGAGCAGTTCTTC CASSLLLHKNNEQFF
TRBD2 TRBJ2-1 NA TRBV3-1/TRBV3-2 TGTGCCAGCAGTCTGGGACTAGCGGAATACAATGAGCAGTTCTTC CASSLGLAEYNEQFF
TRBD1 TRBJ2-5 NA TRBV2 TGTGCCAGCAGGAGGCAGGGGGTCCAAGAGACCCAGTACTTC CASRRQGVQETQYF
TRBD2 TRBJ2-3 once TRBV3-1/TRBV3-2 TGTGCCAGCAGCCAATCCCCCAGCGGGAGTGGTCCAGATACGCAGTATTTT CASSQSPSGSGPDTQYF
NA TRBJ1-2 NA TRBV4-2 TGTGCCAGCAGCTACGCGAACCAGCCCCCGAACCTCTATGGCTACACCTTC CASSYANQPPNLYGYTF
NA TRBJ1-6 NA TRBV5-1 TGCGCCAGCAGCGGTTCGGGACAAAGCTCCTATAATTCACCCCTCCACTTT CASSGSGQSSYNSPLHF
NA TRBJ1-1 NA TRBV5-1 TGCGCCAGCAGCTTGGGGTTTACAGACACATACACTGAAGCTTTCTTT CASSLGFTDTYTEAFF
NA TRBJ1-1 NA TRBV4-1 TGCGCCAGCAGCCAAGGCGAACGGGTGAACACTGAAGCTTTCTTT CASSQGERVNTEAFF
TRBD1 TRBJ1-2 NA TRBV7-2 TGTGCCAGCAGCACGGGACAGGGGTTTGGCTACACCTTC CASSTGQGFGYTF
NA TRBJ1-5 few TRBV12-3/TRBV12-4 TGTGCCAGCAGAACTACAGGGAATCAGCCCCAGCATTTT CASRTTGNQPQHF
TRBD2 TRBJ2-7 NA TRBV10-2 TGCGCCAGCAGTGTGATGGCTAGCGGGACTCACGAGCAGTACTTC CASSVMASGTHEQYF
NA TRBJ1-2 NA TRBV24-1 TGTGCCATTGCTACCGCCGGGACCCAAGGTGGTGATGGCTACACCTTC CAIATAGTQGGDGYTF
NA TRBJ2-3 NA TRBV7-9 TGTGCCAGCAGCTGGACAGCTATCCGCACAGATACGCAGTATTTT CASSWTAIRTDTQYF
NA TRBJ1-3 NA TRBV3-1/TRBV3-2 TGTGCCAGCAGCCAAGATGTCACCTCTGGAAACACCATATATTTT CASSQDVTSGNTIYF
NA TRBJ1-3 once TRBV19 TGTGCCAGTAGTACCTTATTACAGGAGTACTCTGGAAACACCATATATTTT CASSTLLQEYSGNTIYF
NA TRBJ1-6 few TRBV10-3 TGTGCCATCAGTGAGCGGGAGGTCAATAATTCACCCCTCCACTTT CAISEREVNNSPLHF
NA TRBJ1-3 few TRBV5-1 TGCGCCAGCAGCTTGGTTCCCTCTGGAAACACCATATATTTT CASSLVPSGNTIYF
NA TRBJ1-2 NA TRBV20-1 TGCAGTGCTAGTGAGGGCGCGAGAGGCTACACCTTC CSASEGARGYTF
TRBD2 TRBJ2-1 NA TRBV4-1 TGCGCCAGCAGCCCGACTAGCGGGAGAGCGCTCTTC CASSPTSGRALF
NA TRBJ2-6 NA TRBV19 TGTGCCAGTAGTAGGCTCACCTCTGGGGCCAACGTCCTGACTTTC CASSRLTSGANVLTF
TRBD2 TRBJ2-1 NA TRBV19 TGTGCCAGTAGCGTAGCGGGAGGAGGATTCAATGAGCAGTTCTTC CASSVAGGGFNEQFF
TRBD1 TRBJ2-3 NA TRBV5-1 TGCGCCAGCACGACAGGGCCTAGCACAGATACGCAGTATTTT CASTTGPSTDTQYF
TRBD1 TRBJ2-1 NA TRBV6-1 TGTGCCAGCAGTGAAGCGGGGACAGGGAAGCGTGAGCAGTTCTTC CASSEAGTGKREQFF
NA TRBJ1-4 NA TRBV5-6 TGTGCCAGCAGCTTGGCCCTGGGAACAACTAATGAAAAACTGTTTTTT CASSLALGTTNEKLFF
NA TRBJ2-2 NA TRBV5-1 TGCGCCAGCAGCCCAGACCCAAGGGGGGGGGCCGGGGAGCTGTTTTTT CASSPDPRGGAGELFF
TRBD2 TRBJ2-2 NA TRBV9 TGTGCCAGCAGCGTAGAGGGACTAGTGTTCGGGGAGCTGTTTTTT CASSVEGLVFGELFF
TRBD1 TRBJ1-5 NA TRBV4-1 TGCGCCAGCAGCCAAGGTGGGGACAGGCTTAGCAATCAGCCCCAGCATTTT CASSQGGDRLSNQPQHF
TRBD2 TRBJ2-5 NA TRBV4-1 TGCGCCAGCAGCCAAGACCCTAGCGGGGTAGAAGAGACCCAGTACTTC CASSQDPSGVEETQYF
TRBD1 TRBJ2-7 NA TRBV27 TGTGCCAGCAGTTTCGGGACAGGGGTCCCACCCTACGAGCAGTACTTC CASSFGTGVPPYEQYF
NA TRBJ1-5 NA TRBV7-2 TGTGCCAGCAGCTTATCTTGGGGCGACAGCAATCAGCCCCAGCATTTT CASSLSWGDSNQPQHF
TRBD1 TRBJ2-4 NA TRBV5-1 TGCGCCAGCAGCTGGGGACAGATAAAAAACATTCAGTACTTC CASSWGQIKNIQYF
TRBD2 TRBJ2-5 once TRBV7-9 TGTGCCAGCAGCTTACGGACTAGCCAAGAGACCCAGTACTTC CASSLRTSQETQYF
NA TRBJ1-3 NA TRBV5-1 TGCGCCAGCAGCCTCGTCGGGAGCTCTGGAAACACCATATATTTT CASSLVGSSGNTIYF
NA TRBJ2-1 once TRBV7-9 TGTGCCAGCAGCTTAGGTGGCGGGTGGGAGCAGTTCTTC CASSLGGGWEQFF
NA TRBJ1-5 once TRBV10-3 TGTGCCATCAGTCCCCGGGACACCTATCAGCCCCAGCATTTT CAISPRDTYQPQHF
TRBD1 TRBJ1-2 NA TRBV29-1 TGCAGCGTTGACGGAGGGACAGGGGGAGCATTCGGCTACACCTTC CSVDGGTGGAFGYTF
NA TRBJ1-1 NA TRBV19 TGTGCCAGTAGTATGAGAGGGGGAACTGAAGCTTTCTTT CASSMRGGTEAFF
TRBD1 TRBJ2-7 NA TRBV6-5 TGTGCCAGCAGTTACTCAGGCAGGGGGCAATCCTACGAGCAGTACTTC CASSYSGRGQSYEQYF
NA TRBJ2-1 NA TRBV24-1 TGTGCCACCAGTAGGTTGGGTACTGAGCAGTTCTTC CATSRLGTEQFF
NA TRBJ1-5 NA TRBV3-1/TRBV3-2 TGTGCCAGCAGCCAAGTAGATAGGCAGCCCCAGCATTTT CASSQVDRQPQHF
TRBD1 TRBJ1-3 NA TRBV5-6 TGTGCCAGCAGCCCAACCGGGGGCCGACAGGGAGTGAACACCATATATTTT CASSPTGGRQGVNTIYF
TRBD2 TRBJ2-2 NA TRBV2 TGTGCCAGCGAACGTAGGGACTACAGCACCGGGGAGCTGTTTTTT CASERRDYSTGELFF